The rows below give T cell receptor beta chains drawn from one sample of a study of blood T cell repertoires in COVID-19. The table came from immunoSEQ multiplex PCR; TCRdb's copy has only in-frame clones and leaves some out. The table has around 150,000 clones, 80% to 90% seen once; the top ten hold roughly 3.3%. The source material was peripheral blood. The receptor set was obtained from a man between 65 and 85 years old with acute or convalescent COVID-19. CDR3s include the opening cysteine and the closing phenylalanine or tryptophan. The D gene is left open where the match is weak. Rows may omit the clone size; those that give it use once, few, many or a size class.

>TRBJ2-7|TRBV19|.|TRBD2
CASSRLAGGVEQYF
TGTGCCAGTAGCCGGCTAGCGGGAGGAGTCGAGCAGTACTTC
>TRBJ1-6|TRBV3-1/TRBV3-2|.|.
CASSQEKGLDSPLHF
TGTGCCAGCAGCCAAGAAAAGGGGCTAGATTCACCCCTCCACTTT
>TRBJ2-5|TRBV14|.|TRBD1
CASSQVAAGGYETQYF
TGTGCCAGCAGCCAAGTCGCGGCAGGGGGTTACGAGACCCAGTACTTC
>TRBJ1-2|TRBV19|.|.
CASSPTGTYGYTF
TGTGCCAGTAGTCCCACAGGGACCTATGGCTACACCTTC
>TRBJ2-7|TRBV28|.|TRBD1
CASSLILDREIYEQYF
TGTGCCAGCAGTTTAATATTAGACAGGGAAATTTACGAGCAGTACTTC
>TRBJ2-1|TRBV18|.|TRBD2
CASSPGLASSSYNEQFF
TGTGCCAGCTCACCGGGACTAGCGTCCAGCTCCTACAATGAGCAGTTCTTC
>TRBJ2-1|TRBV2|.|.
CASSWTLSYNEQFF
TGTGCCAGCAGTTGGACACTCTCCTACAATGAGCAGTTCTTC
>TRBJ1-4|TRBV29-1|.|TRBD1
CSVVQGATGEKLFF
TGCAGCGTTGTTCAGGGGGCGACAGGCGAAAAACTGTTTTTT
>TRBJ1-2|TRBV27|.|TRBD1
CASSIQGVGYGYTF
TGTGCCAGCAGTATTCAGGGGGTCGGCTATGGCTACACCTTC
>TRBJ1-2|TRBV28|.|.
CASMGRGSGLNYGYTF
TGTGCCAGCATGGGCAGGGGAAGTGGGTTGAACTATGGCTACACCTTC
>TRBJ1-1|TRBV9|.|.
CASSRGHLNTEAFF
TGTGCCAGCAGCAGGGGACACTTGAACACTGAAGCTTTCTTT
>TRBJ2-3|TRBV9|.|TRBD2
CASSVVVAGVGTDTQYF
TGTGCCAGCAGCGTAGTGGTAGCGGGAGTAGGCACAGATACGCAGTATTTT
>TRBJ2-7|TRBV25-1|.|TRBD1
CASSRRDRGTLSYEQYF
TGTGCCAGCAGTCGCCGGGACAGGGGGACTCTCTCCTACGAGCAGTACTTC
>TRBJ1-5|TRBV19|.|.
CASSNPPGNQPQHF
TGTGCCAGTTCCAACCCACCGGGCAATCAGCCCCAGCATTTT
>TRBJ1-3|TRBV30|.|.
CAWSRGQRPGGGNTIYF
TGTGCCTGGAGTCGAGGACAGCGCCCCGGTGGTGGAAACACCATATATTTT
>TRBJ1-3|TRBV19|.|.
CASRSGHQGNTIYF
TGTGCCAGCCGGTCGGGTCATCAGGGGAACACCATATATTTT
>TRBJ1-2|TRBV11-2|.|.
CASSLDHLLEEGYTF
TGTGCCAGCAGCTTAGATCACCTGCTAGAGGAGGGCTACACCTTC
>TRBJ1-2|TRBV5-6|.|.
CASSLVVWQGGGYTF
TGTGCCAGCAGCTTGGTTGTTTGGCAGGGAGGAGGCTACACCTTC
>TRBJ2-5|TRBV7-9|.|.
CASSLGGLPDVETQYF
TGTGCCAGCAGCTTAGGAGGTCTCCCCGACGTGGAGACCCAGTACTTC
>TRBJ1-6|TRBV19|.|.
CATLGSDNSPLHF
TGTGCCACCCTAGGGAGTGATAATTCACCCCTCCACTTT
>TRBJ1-4|TRBV7-9|.|.
CASSLAQSLTNEKLFF
TGTGCCAGCAGCTTAGCACAGTCCCTAACTAATGAAAAACTGTTTTTT
>TRBJ2-7|TRBV10-3|.|TRBD2
CAISGRGLAGGPSYEQYF
TGTGCCATCAGTGGTCGGGGACTAGCGGGAGGGCCCTCCTACGAGCAGTACTTC
>TRBJ2-7|TRBV14|.|TRBD1
CASSQVLPGGINEQYF
TGTGCCAGCAGCCAAGTACTGCCAGGGGGCATAAACGAGCAGTACTTC
>TRBJ2-1|TRBV9|.|.
CASSSRVGNEQFF
TGTGCCAGCAGCTCCAGGGTGGGGAATGAGCAGTTCTTC
>TRBJ2-3|TRBV19|.|TRBD2
CASSIPRGLGTDTQYF
TGTGCCAGTAGTATACCCCGCGGACTAGGCACAGATACGCAGTATTTT
>TRBJ1-5|TRBV6-6|.|.
CASTLQGPGGNQPQHF
TGTGCCAGCACCTTACAGGGTCCGGGAGGGAATCAGCCCCAGCATTTT
>TRBJ1-5|TRBV24-1|.|TRBD1
CATSDKTGVGNQPQHF
TGTGCCACCAGTGACAAGACAGGGGTGGGCAATCAGCCCCAGCATTTT
>TRBJ1-3|TRBV5-1|.|TRBD1
CASRLGQGVNTIYF
TGCGCCAGCAGGCTGGGACAGGGGGTAAACACCATATATTTT
>TRBJ1-6|TRBV28|.|TRBD1
CASSLDRVNSPLHF
TGTGCCAGCAGTCTTGACAGGGTTAATTCACCCCTCCACTTT
>TRBJ2-1|TRBV10-3|.|TRBD2
CASRNGTSGSWDEQFF
TGTGCCAGCCGGAATGGGACTAGCGGGAGTTGGGATGAGCAGTTCTTC
>TRBJ1-1|TRBV6-5|.|.
CASSYGGSEGAFF
TGTGCCAGCAGTTACGGGGGGTCGGAGGGAGCTTTCTTT
>TRBJ2-6|TRBV6-2/TRBV6-3|.|TRBD1
CASSYRGTGVDGANVLTF
TGTGCCAGCAGTTACCGTGGGACAGGGGTTGACGGGGCCAACGTCCTGACTTTC
>TRBJ2-7|TRBV14|.|.
CASSQVRGYEQYF
TGTGCCAGCAGCCAAGTTCGCGGCTACGAGCAGTACTTC
>TRBJ2-7|TRBV24-1|.|TRBD1
CATSDAPGQGPYEQYF
TGTGCCACCAGTGATGCCCCGGGACAGGGGCCCTACGAGCAGTACTTC
>TRBJ1-6|TRBV4-1|.|TRBD1
CASSQGTGYSPLHF
TGCGCCAGCAGCCAAGGGACAGGTTATTCACCCCTCCACTTT
>TRBJ2-3|TRBV4-2|.|TRBD2
CASRASGRAGADTQYF
TGTGCCAGCCGGGCTAGCGGGAGGGCCGGGGCAGATACGCAGTATTTT
>TRBJ2-5|TRBV3-1/TRBV3-2|.|TRBD1
CASSLTGEETQYF
TGTGCCAGCAGCCTTACAGGGGAAGAGACCCAGTACTTC
>TRBJ2-4|TRBV2|.|.
CASQRGGGKNIQYF
TGTGCCAGCCAAAGGGGGGGCGGCAAAAACATTCAGTACTTC
>TRBJ1-2|TRBV7-3|.|.
CASSLEAERGYTF
TGTGCCAGCAGCTTAGAGGCAGAACGCGGCTACACCTTC
>TRBJ1-5|TRBV20-1|.|.
CSVQGNQPQHF
TGCAGTGTTCAGGGAAATCAGCCCCAGCATTTT
>TRBJ2-2|TRBV19|.|.
CASTTAGELFF
TGTGCCAGTACTACCGCCGGGGAGCTGTTTTTT
>TRBJ2-7|TRBV11-3|.|TRBD1
CASSTGQGAHEQYF
TGTGCCAGCAGCACCGGACAGGGGGCGCACGAGCAGTACTTC
>TRBJ1-6|TRBV7-2|.|.
CASGGAVSDSPLHF
TGTGCCAGCGGTGGCGCCGTGAGCGATTCACCCCTCCACTTT
>TRBJ2-1|TRBV28|.|TRBD2
CASSLTSGYNEQFF
TGTGCCAGCAGTTTAACTAGCGGGTACAATGAGCAGTTCTTC
>TRBJ2-1|TRBV5-8|.|TRBD2
CASSSSGSYNEQFF
TGTGCCAGCAGTTCTAGCGGGAGCTACAATGAGCAGTTCTTC
>TRBJ1-5|TRBV7-9|.|TRBD1
CASSLGTGLNQPQHF
TGTGCCAGCAGCTTGGGGACAGGGCTCAATCAGCCCCAGCATTTT
>TRBJ2-7|TRBV29-1|.|.
CSVVLNSYEQYF
TGCAGCGTTGTACTGAACTCCTACGAGCAGTACTTC
>TRBJ1-3|TRBV30|many|.
CAWSVRDSLGGNTIYF
TGTGCCTGGAGTGTACGAGACAGTCTCGGGGGAAACACCATATATTTT
>TRBJ2-3|TRBV9|.|.
CASSLYSTDTQYF
TGTGCCAGCAGCCTATACAGCACAGATACGCAGTATTTT
>TRBJ1-1|TRBV7-2|.|.
CASSLVGQGGEAFF
TGTGCCAGCAGCTTAGTCGGTCAGGGAGGTGAAGCTTTCTTT
>TRBJ2-7|TRBV7-2|.|.
CASSLVPTGEQYF
TGTGCCAGCAGCTTAGTCCCCACGGGGGAGCAGTACTTC
>TRBJ2-3|TRBV5-1|.|TRBD2
CASSLRTSGSWADTQYF
TGCGCCAGCAGCTTACGCACTAGCGGGAGCTGGGCAGATACGCAGTATTTT
>TRBJ2-4|TRBV28|few|TRBD2
CASSPPGLEKNIQYF
TGTGCCAGCAGTCCTCCGGGACTAGAAAAAAACATTCAGTACTTC
>TRBJ2-3|TRBV5-1|.|.
CASSLVSGSTDTQYF
TGCGCCAGCAGCTTAGTTAGCGGTAGCACAGATACGCAGTATTTT
>TRBJ1-5|TRBV19|.|TRBD1
CASSARDRVGQPQHF
TGTGCCAGTAGTGCCCGGGACAGGGTCGGACAGCCCCAGCATTTT
>TRBJ2-5|TRBV7-9|.|.
CASSFTGEVETQYF
TGTGCCAGCAGCTTCACGGGTGAGGTGGAGACCCAGTACTTC
>TRBJ2-3|TRBV3-1/TRBV3-2|.|TRBD2
CASSPTLSGRGADTQYF
TGTGCCAGCAGCCCCACGCTTAGCGGGAGGGGGGCAGATACGCAGTATTTT
>TRBJ2-5|TRBV11-2|.|TRBD2
CASSLMSSGQETQYF
TGTGCCAGCAGCTTAATGTCTAGCGGGCAAGAGACCCAGTACTTC
>TRBJ2-2|TRBV27|.|.
CASSLAGGQNTGELFF
TGTGCCAGCAGTCTTGCTGGGGGACAGAACACCGGGGAGCTGTTTTTT
>TRBJ2-1|TRBV29-1|.|TRBD1
CSATGQGNNEQFF
TGCAGCGCCACGGGACAGGGTAACAATGAGCAGTTCTTC